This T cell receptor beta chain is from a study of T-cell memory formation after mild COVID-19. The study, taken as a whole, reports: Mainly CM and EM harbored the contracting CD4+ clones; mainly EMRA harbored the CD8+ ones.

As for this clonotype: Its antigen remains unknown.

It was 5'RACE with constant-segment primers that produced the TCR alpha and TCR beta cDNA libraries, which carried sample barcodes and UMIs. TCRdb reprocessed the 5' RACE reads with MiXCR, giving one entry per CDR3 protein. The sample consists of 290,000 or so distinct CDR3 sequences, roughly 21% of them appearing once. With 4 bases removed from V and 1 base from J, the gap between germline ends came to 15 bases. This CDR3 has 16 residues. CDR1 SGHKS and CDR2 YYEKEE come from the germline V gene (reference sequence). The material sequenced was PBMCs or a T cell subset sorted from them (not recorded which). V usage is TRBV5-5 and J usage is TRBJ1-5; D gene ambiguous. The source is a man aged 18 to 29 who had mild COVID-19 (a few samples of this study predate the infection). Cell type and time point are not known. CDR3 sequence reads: CASSIGPTVSNQPQHF. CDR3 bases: TGTGCCAGCAGCATCGGTCCTACAGTCAGCAATCAGCCCCAGCATTTT.